The clone carrying this T cell receptor beta chain was recorded many times. Template-switching 5'RACE yielded the TCR cDNA; a universal primer site and UMIs were added in the process. TCRdb re-called the 5' RACE reads with MiXCR, one entry per CDR3 protein. Of more than 30,000 distinct CDR3 sequences in the sample, about 6.6% are singletons; the top ten hold 20% to 25%. This record comes from a study of T cells after yellow fever vaccination. Study results and limitations: Detection of almost all vaccine-responding clonotypes in sorted memory subsets failed on day 0.

Deletions cut 6 bases from V and 4 bases from J, with 15 bases between. The CDR3 is made up of 14 amino acids. Sequenced here: PBMCs, either bulk or a sorted T-cell subset (CD4+, CD8+, memory, or dextramer-sorted; not recorded which), sampled on the day of the first yellow fever vaccination. The clonotype comes from a man in his late teens or twenties who received the YFV17D yellow fever vaccine. The rearrangement uses TRBV12-3 or TRBV12-4 and TRBJ2-5, with D maybe TRBD1 (6 bases). The DNA for the CDR3 is TGTGCCAGCAGGCCCTACAGGGACGGAGAGACCCAGTACTTC. Protein sequence: CASRPYRDGETQYF.